This T cell receptor beta chain is from a study of cytomegalovirus exposure and HLA in healthy donors. The assay was immunoSEQ multiplex PCR, and TCRdb's table has in-frame clones only and misses some. The data hold about 170,000 clones, with roughly 86% observed a single time. Germline V gene lookup returns CDR1 MNHNS and CDR2 SASEGT. This CDR3 has 13 residues. The V and J ends lost 4 bases and 10 bases respectively, with 14 bases between them. The sequencing input was PBMCs. The rearrangement uses TRBV6-1 and TRBJ2-1; D uncertain. The TCR originated in a man in his late teens or twenties in good health and CMV-seropositive. The CDR3 coding sequence is TGTGCCAGCAGTGTGGTGAGGTTGAGAGAGCAGTTCTTC. It yields the protein CASSVVRLREQFF.